One T cell receptor beta chain is described in this entry. The data originate from a study of blood T cell repertoires in COVID-19. Clones were read by immunoSEQ multiplex PCR, and TCRdb kept only the in-frame ones, dropping some. The sample shows some 94,000 clones, around nine tenths of them seen only once. With 0 bases removed from V and 6 bases from J, the gap between germline ends came to 9 bases. The CDR3 totals 13 residues. Germline V CDR1 and CDR2: SGHDT, YYEEEE. Sequenced input: peripheral blood. The V gene is TRBV5-6, the J gene TRBJ1-1, with D possibly being TRBD1 (5 bases). This receptor was obtained from a woman in her sixties with COVID-19, enrolled during active disease. For the CDR3, the DNA is TGTGCCAGCAGCTTGGCCGGGGGGTCTGAAGCTTTCTTT. Protein: CASSLAGGSEAFF.